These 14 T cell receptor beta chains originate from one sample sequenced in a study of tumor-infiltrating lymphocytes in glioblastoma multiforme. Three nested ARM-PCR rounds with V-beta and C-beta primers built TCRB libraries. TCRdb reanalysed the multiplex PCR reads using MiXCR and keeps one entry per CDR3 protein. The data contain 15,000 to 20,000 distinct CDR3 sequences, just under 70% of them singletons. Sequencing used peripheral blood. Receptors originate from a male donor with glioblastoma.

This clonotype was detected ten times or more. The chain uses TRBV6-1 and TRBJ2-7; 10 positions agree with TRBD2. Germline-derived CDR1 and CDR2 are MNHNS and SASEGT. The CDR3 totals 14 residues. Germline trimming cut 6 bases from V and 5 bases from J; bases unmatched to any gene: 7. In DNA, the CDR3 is TGTGCCAGCAGCCTCAGCGGGAGGGCTGACGAGCAGTACTTC. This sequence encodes CASSLSGRADEQYF.

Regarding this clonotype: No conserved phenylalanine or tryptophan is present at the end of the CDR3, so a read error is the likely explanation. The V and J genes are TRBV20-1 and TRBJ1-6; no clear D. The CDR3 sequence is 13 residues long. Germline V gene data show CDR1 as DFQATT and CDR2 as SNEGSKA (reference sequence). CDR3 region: CSAMENNNSPLHS. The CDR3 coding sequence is TGCAGTGCTATGGAAAACAATAATTCGCCCCTCCACTCT.

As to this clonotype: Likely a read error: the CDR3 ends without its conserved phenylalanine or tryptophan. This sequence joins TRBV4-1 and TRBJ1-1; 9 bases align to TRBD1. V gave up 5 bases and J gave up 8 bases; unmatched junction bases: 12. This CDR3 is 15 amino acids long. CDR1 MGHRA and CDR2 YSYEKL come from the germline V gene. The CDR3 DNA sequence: TGCGCCAGCAGCGCGCCGGGACAGGGTGTCACAGAAGCTTTCTTA. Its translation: CASSAPGQGVTEAFL.

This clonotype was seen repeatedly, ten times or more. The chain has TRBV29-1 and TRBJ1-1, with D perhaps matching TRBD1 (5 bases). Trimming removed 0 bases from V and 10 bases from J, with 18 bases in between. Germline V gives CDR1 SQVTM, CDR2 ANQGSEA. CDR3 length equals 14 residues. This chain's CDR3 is CSVEDLGPGRVAFF. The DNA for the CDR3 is TGCAGCGTTGAAGATCTCGGGCCAGGGAGAGTAGCTTTCTTT.

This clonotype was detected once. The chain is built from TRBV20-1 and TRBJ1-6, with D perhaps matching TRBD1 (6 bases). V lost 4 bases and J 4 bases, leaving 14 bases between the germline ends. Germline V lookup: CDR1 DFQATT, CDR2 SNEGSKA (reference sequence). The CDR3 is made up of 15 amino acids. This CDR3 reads CSAKNRVGYNSPLHF. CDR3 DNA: TGCAGTGCTAAAAACAGGGTGGGGTATAATTCACCCCTCCACTTT.

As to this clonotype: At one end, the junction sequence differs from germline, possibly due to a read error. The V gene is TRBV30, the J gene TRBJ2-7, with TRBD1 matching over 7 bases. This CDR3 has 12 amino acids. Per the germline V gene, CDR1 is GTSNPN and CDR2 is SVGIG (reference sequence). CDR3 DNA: TGTCCCTGGAGTATATCAGGGGGCGAGCAGTACTTC. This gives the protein CPWSISGGEQYF.

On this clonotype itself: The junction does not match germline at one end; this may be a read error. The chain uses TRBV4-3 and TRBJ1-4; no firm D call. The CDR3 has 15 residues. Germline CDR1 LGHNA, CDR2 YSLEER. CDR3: CDSSHSTASNEKLFF. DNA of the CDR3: TGCGACAGCAGCCATTCAACAGCGAGTAATGAAAAATTGTTTTTT.

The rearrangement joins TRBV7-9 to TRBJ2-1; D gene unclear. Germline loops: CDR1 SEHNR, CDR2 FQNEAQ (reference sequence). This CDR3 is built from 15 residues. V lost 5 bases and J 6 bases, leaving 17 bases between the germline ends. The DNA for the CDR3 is TGTGCCAGCAGCCCCCCAGGAAGGGTCGGCAATGAGCAGTTCTTC. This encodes CASSPPGRVGNEQFF.

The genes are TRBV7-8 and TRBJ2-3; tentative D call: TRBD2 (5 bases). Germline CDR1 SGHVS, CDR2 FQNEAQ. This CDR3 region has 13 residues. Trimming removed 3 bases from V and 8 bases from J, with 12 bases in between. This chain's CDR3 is CASSFGSTSTQYF. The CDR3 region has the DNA TGTGCCAGCAGCTTTGGGAGCACAAGTACGCAGTATTTT.

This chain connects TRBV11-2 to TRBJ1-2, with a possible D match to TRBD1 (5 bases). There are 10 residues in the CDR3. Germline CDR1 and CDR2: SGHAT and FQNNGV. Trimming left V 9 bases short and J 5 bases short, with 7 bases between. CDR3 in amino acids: CARGGYGYTF. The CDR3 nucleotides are TGTGCCAGGGGGGGATATGGCTACACCTTC.

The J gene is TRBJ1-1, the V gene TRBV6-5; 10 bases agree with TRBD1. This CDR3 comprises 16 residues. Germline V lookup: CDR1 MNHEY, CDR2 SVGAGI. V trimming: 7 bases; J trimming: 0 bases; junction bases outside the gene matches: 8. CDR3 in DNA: TGTGCCAGCATGGACAGGGGGTCGACTATGAACACTGAAGCTTTCTTT. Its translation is CASMDRGSTMNTEAFF.

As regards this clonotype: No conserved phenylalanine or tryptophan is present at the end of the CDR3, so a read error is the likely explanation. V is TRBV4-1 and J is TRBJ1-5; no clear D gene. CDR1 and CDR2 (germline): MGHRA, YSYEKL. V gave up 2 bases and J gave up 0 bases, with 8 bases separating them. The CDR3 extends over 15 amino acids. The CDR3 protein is CASSQRGNSNQPQHL. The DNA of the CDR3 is TGCGCCAGCAGCCAACGGGGAAATAGCAATCAGCCCCAGCATCTT.

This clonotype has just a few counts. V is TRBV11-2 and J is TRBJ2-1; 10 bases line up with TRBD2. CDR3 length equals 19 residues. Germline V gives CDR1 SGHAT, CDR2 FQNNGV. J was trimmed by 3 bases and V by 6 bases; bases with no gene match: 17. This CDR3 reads CASRAGMASGRKDYNEQFF. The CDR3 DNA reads TGTGCCAGCAGAGCTGGGATGGCTAGCGGGAGAAAGGACTACAATGAGCAGTTCTTC.

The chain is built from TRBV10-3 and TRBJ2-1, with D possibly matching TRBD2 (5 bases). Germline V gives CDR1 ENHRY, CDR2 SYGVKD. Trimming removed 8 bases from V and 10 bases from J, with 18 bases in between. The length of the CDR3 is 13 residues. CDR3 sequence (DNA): TGTGCCATCGGAGAACCTAACTCGGGGGAGCAGTTCTTC. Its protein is CAIGEPNSGEQFF.